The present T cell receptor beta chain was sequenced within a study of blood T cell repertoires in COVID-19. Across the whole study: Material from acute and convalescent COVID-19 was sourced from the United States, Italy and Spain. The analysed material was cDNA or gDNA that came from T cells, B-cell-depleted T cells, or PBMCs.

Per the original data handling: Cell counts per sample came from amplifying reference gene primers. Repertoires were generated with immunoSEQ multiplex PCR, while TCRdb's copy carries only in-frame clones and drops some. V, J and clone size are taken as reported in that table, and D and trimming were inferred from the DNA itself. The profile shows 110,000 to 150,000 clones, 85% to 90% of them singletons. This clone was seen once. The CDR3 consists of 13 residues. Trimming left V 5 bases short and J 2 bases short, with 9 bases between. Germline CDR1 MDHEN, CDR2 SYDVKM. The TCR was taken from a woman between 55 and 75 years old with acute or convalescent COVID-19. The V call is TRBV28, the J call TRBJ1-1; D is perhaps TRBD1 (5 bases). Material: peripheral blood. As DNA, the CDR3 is TGTGCCAGCAGTCTTGGACAAAACACTGAAGCTTTCTTT. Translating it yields CASSLGQNTEAFF.